The sample holds many counts of the clone carrying this T cell receptor (beta chain). Uncontrolled infections, pregnancy, lactation or other autoimmune diseases led to patient exclusion. This specimen comes from a study of Graves' ophthalmopathy and Graves' hyperthyroidism. Study overall: Stable hyperthyroid donors showed no ophthalmopathy during 18 months follow-up.

The CDR3 sequence is 15 residues long. CDR1 is SNHLY, CDR2 FYNNEI, per germline. V dropped 6 bases and J dropped 2; count of bases not matched to a gene: 6. Using RNA transcripts, the TCR beta CDR3 regions were amplified. HTBI primers served in a first-round RT-PCR, which a second-round multiplex PCR followed. Each CDR3 protein gets one entry after TCRdb re-called the multiplex PCR reads with MiXCR. The table lists over a million distinct CDR3 sequences, around a third of them singletons. The receptor comes from an adult man with Graves' hyperthyroidism. Specimen: peripheral blood or thyroid tissue (not recorded which). The chain links TRBV2 to TRBJ2-7, with TRBD1 matching over 11 bases. The CDR3 loop reads CASRGRGQGAYEQYF. Written as DNA, the CDR3 is TGTGCCAGCAGGGGGAGGGGACAGGGGGCCTACGAGCAGTACTTC.